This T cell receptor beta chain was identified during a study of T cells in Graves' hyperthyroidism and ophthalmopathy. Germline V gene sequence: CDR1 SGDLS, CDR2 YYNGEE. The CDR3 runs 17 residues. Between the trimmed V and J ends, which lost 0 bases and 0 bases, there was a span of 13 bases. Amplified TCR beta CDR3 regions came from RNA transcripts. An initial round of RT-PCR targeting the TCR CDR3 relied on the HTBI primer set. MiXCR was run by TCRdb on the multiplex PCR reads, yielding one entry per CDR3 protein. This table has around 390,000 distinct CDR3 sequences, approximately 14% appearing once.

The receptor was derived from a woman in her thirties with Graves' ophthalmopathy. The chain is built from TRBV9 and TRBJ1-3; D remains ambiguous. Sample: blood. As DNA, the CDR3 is TGTGCCAGCAGCGTAGGAGACGGACGGAGCTCTGGAAACACCATATATTTT. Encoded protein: CASSVGDGRSSGNTIYF.